The 14 T cell receptor beta chains reported below all come from one sample, sequenced in a study of T cells in Graves' hyperthyroidism and ophthalmopathy. Researchers amplified the TCR beta CDR3 regions from RNA transcripts. The HTBI set primed first-round TCR CDR3 RT-PCR. TCRdb analysed the multiplex PCR reads with MiXCR anew, one entry per CDR3 protein. The sample consists of approximately 330,000 distinct CDR3 sequences, approximately 14% of them appearing once. Sequences were obtained from blood. All receptors derive from a woman aged 40 to 49 with Graves' ophthalmopathy.

This clonotype has a count of ten or more. The chain has TRBV5-1 and TRBJ2-2; 13 bases match TRBD2. The germline V gene has CDR1 SGHRS and CDR2 YFSETQ. The CDR3 extends over 15 amino acids. The junction had 5 bases not matched to a gene; V was cut back by 7 bases and J by 5 bases. CDR3 protein: CASGGLAGVTGELFF. Here the CDR3 DNA reads TGCGCCAGCGGAGGACTAGCGGGGGTGACCGGGGAGCTGTTTTTT.

In its sample, this clonotype was seen many times. The chain couples TRBV6-1 to TRBJ1-5, with 9 bases that match TRBD1. Germline values: CDR1 MNHNS, CDR2 SASEGT. This CDR3 is 15 amino acids long. V shed 5 bases, J shed 1 base, and the junction held 3 bases outside the gene matches. In DNA, the CDR3 is TGTGCCAGCAGTTGGGGGACAGGGAGCAATCAGCCCCAGCATTTT. Translated, it gives CASSWGTGSNQPQHF.

This rearrangement joins TRBV11-2 to TRBJ2-5; a possible D gene is TRBD2 (6 bases). The CDR3 consists of 14 residues. Trimming cost V 6 bases and J 5 bases, with 16 bases left between them. Germline values: CDR1 SGHAT, CDR2 FQNNGV. CDR3: CASSPTRGGETQYF. The CDR3 DNA follows: TGTGCCAGCAGTCCGACTAGAGGTGGCGAGACCCAGTACTTC.

As concerns this clonotype: A clone one base away is much larger, so this may be a read error. The genes are TRBV6-1 and TRBJ2-7, with TRBD2 identical over 9 bases. The CDR3 covers 16 residues. CDR1 and CDR2 from the germline V gene are MNHNS and SASEGT. V was clipped by 5 bases and J by 4 bases; unmatched bases: 12. CDR3 in amino acids: CASSTPMSGGPYEQYF. As DNA, the CDR3 is TGTGCCAGCAGTACCCCCATGAGCGGGGGGCCGTACGAGCAGTACTTC.

J is TRBJ1-4 and V is TRBV15; 10 bases line up with TRBD1. The CDR3 spans 18 residues. V shed 5 bases and J 7 bases; nucleotides not matched to a gene: 16. The germline CDR1 and CDR2 sequences are LNHNV and YYDKDF (reference sequence). CDR3 amino acids: CATSGAETGGRSGEKLFF. The CDR3 bases are TGTGCCACCAGCGGGGCCGAGACAGGGGGCCGTTCGGGTGAAAAACTGTTTTTT.

This chain connects TRBV19 to TRBJ2-7, with TRBD1 identical over 7 bases. Trimming took 7 bases from V and 0 from J; bases not matched to a gene: 15. Germline values: CDR1 LNHDA, CDR2 SQIVND (reference sequence). This CDR3 comprises 17 residues. For the CDR3, the DNA is TGTGCCAGTATTAGGAATACAGGGGCAGTGAGCTCCTACGAGCAGTACTTC. Protein product: CASIRNTGAVSSYEQYF.

This clonotype was found many times. The gene calls are TRBV2 and TRBJ1-4; perhaps TRBD1 as D (5 bases). The CDR3 has 12 amino acids. The germline V gene encodes CDR1 SNHLY and CDR2 FYNNEI. The V end lost 5 bases, the J end lost 8 bases, and 9 bases lay between the germline ends. This chain's CDR3 is CASSRDGEKLFF. CDR3 bases: TGTGCCAGCAGTCGGGACGGCGAAAAACTGTTTTTT.

The V call is TRBV27, the J call TRBJ1-1; 8 bases map to TRBD1. After removal of 2 bases from V and 0 bases from J, the junction contained 14 bases not matched to a gene. The CDR3 runs to 19 residues. Germline values: CDR1 MNHEY, CDR2 SMNVEV (reference sequence). CDR3 bases: TGTGCCAGCAGTTTACTGGCCACATTAGGGACAGGAGTGAACACTGAAGCTTTCTTT. This gives the protein CASSLLATLGTGVNTEAFF.

On this clonotype itself: This sequence may be a read error, since a much larger clone differs from it by one base. J is TRBJ2-1 and V is TRBV12-3 or TRBV12-4; D unresolved. Trimming shortened V by 4 bases and J by 9 bases, and 19 bases separated the two germline ends. The CDR3 is made up of 15 amino acids. The CDR3 here is CASSSPSRWPVEQFF. The CDR3 DNA reads TGTGCCAGCAGTTCACCGTCCAGATGGCCGGTTGAGCAGTTCTTC.

The V gene is TRBV7-9, the J gene TRBJ1-1; D is possibly TRBD1 (5 bases). Between the trimmed V and J ends, which lost 5 bases and 6 bases, there was a span of 16 bases. Looked up from germline, CDR1 is SEHNR and CDR2 is FQNEAQ (reference sequence). The CDR3 spans 14 residues. The CDR3 DNA reads as TGTGCCAGCAGCCATAGGGACCAGACCCCTGAAGCTTTCTTT. It codes for CASSHRDQTPEAFF.

Many counts were recorded for this clonotype. CDR3 region: CASSYRGTSLPYEQYF. The CDR3 DNA reads TGTGCCAGCAGCTATCGCGGGACTAGCTTACCCTACGAGCAGTACTTC. This chain connects TRBV12-3 or TRBV12-4 to TRBJ2-7, with 9 bases identical to TRBD2. This CDR3 has 16 residues. V shed 6 bases, J shed 2 bases, and the junction held 11 bases outside the gene matches.

This clonotype has just a few counts. J is TRBJ2-7 and V is TRBV20-1; TRBD2 aligns across 10 bases. Germline V CDR1 and CDR2: DFQATT, SNEGSKA (reference sequence). This CDR3 region has 18 residues. The J segment lost 4 bases and the V segment lost 5 bases, leaving 20 bases of the junction unmatched. CDR3: CSARPTSGAPSRLYEQYF. The CDR3 DNA follows: TGCAGTGCTCGACCAACTAGCGGGGCTCCAAGCCGCCTATACGAGCAGTACTTC.

This clonotype has at least ten counts. The genes are TRBV29-1 and TRBJ1-2; D may be TRBD1 (5 bases). The CDR3 is made up of 14 amino acids. The germline CDR1 and CDR2 sequences are SQVTM and ANQGSEA. The ends were cut back, 0 bases at V and 8 bases at J, with 16 bases in the middle. CDR3 bases: TGCAGCGTTGAAGAATCGGCAGGGCGACGCGGCTACACCTTC. Translation: CSVEESAGRRGYTF.

This clonotype was seen ten or more times. This sequence joins TRBV5-1 and TRBJ1-1, with D uncertain. V gave up 4 bases and J gave up 1 base, with 11 bases separating them. This CDR3 is built from 14 residues. Germline V gene data show CDR1 as SGHRS and CDR2 as YFSETQ. CDR3 bases: TGCGCCAGCAGCACAGACACAACGAACACTGAAGCTTTCTTT. Protein sequence: CASSTDTTNTEAFF.